This entry describes one T cell receptor (beta chain). This sample stems from a study of T cell changes during pregnancy in multiple sclerosis. The table came from immunoSEQ multiplex PCR; TCRdb's copy has only in-frame clones and leaves some out. The data show 50,000 to 60,000 clones, roughly nine tenths seen once. The receptor was derived from a female donor with multiple sclerosis, enrolled in a pregnancy study. Material: CD4+ T cells from peripheral blood mononuclear cells, obtained in the first trimester of pregnancy.

CDR3 sequence reads: CASSARGGNQPQHF. CDR3 DNA sequence: TGTGCCAGCAGCGCCAGGGGGGGCAATCAGCCCCAGCATTTT. This chain joins TRBV5-5 and TRBJ1-5, with 7 bases identical to TRBD1. This CDR3 has 14 amino acids. J was trimmed by 2 bases and V by 4 bases; bases with no gene match: 3. Germline V lookup: CDR1 SGHKS, CDR2 YYEKEE (reference sequence).